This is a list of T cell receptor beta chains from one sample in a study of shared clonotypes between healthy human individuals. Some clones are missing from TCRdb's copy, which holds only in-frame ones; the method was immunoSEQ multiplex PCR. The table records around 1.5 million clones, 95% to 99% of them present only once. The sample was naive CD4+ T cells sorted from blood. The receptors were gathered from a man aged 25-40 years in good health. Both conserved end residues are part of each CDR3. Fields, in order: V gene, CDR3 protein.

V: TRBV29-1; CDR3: CSARTGEEGYTF
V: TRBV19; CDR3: CASSISPNYEQYF
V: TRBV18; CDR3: CASSPQTTAEQYF
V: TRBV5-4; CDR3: CASSSGTAEDTQYF
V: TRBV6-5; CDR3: CASRPRLSSYNEQFF
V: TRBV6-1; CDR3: CASEISSNQPQHF
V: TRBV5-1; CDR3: CASSSGSGIGHNEQFF
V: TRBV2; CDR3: CASSQGNSGNTIYF
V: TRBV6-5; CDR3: CASSLVRGEQFF
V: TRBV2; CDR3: CASSENTEAFF
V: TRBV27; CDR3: CASSPRPRGPKTQYF
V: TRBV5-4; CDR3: CASSLRGYGETQYF
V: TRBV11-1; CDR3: CASSLAGTSGSAYNEQFF
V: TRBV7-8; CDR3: CASSLGQTYNEQFF
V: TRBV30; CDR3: CAWTRGTLNTEAFF
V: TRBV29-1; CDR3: CSVMGTGGTEAFF
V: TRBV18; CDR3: CASSDSRVEQFF
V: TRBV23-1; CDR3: CASALGGENTGELFF
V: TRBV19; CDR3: CASTQDRGRNEQFF
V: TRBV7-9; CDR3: CASSLFGTPIHNEQFF
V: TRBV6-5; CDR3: CASSPTGGYGYTF
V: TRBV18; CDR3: CASSPGGLGYEQYF
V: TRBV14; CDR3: CASSQFIRGGNEQFF
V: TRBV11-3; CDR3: CASSSRTTTGELFF
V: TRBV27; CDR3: CASTRYSAGNTEAFF
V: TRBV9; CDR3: CASSVDPSYGYTF
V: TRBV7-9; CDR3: CASSVRQGAMNTEAFF
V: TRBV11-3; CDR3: CASSSKNTGELFF
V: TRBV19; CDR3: CASREQVNTEAFF
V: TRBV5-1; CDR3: CASSSVAASGELFF
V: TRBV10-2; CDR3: CASSGSARGSHEQYF
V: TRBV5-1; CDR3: CASSFRGSGTGELFF
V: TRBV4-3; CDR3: CASSQFGQGSYGYTF
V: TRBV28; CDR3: CASSLGTSNQPQHF
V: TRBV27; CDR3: CASSFNQGLYGYTF
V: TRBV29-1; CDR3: CSVERQANTEAFF
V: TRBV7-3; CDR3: CASSFPGRISGANVLTF
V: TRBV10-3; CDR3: CAISEGIAGGPGDTQYF
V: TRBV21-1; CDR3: CASSKDEDRANQPQHF
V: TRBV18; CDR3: CASTGQGFTGELFF
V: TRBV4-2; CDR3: CASSQDGITSGIRNEQFF
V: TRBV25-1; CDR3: CASWGGAAYEQYF
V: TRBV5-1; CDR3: CASSLYRNSNQPQHF
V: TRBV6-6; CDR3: CASSYTDRNTEAFF
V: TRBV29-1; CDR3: CSVGPGTGAAYEQYF
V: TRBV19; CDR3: CASSIALALEQFF